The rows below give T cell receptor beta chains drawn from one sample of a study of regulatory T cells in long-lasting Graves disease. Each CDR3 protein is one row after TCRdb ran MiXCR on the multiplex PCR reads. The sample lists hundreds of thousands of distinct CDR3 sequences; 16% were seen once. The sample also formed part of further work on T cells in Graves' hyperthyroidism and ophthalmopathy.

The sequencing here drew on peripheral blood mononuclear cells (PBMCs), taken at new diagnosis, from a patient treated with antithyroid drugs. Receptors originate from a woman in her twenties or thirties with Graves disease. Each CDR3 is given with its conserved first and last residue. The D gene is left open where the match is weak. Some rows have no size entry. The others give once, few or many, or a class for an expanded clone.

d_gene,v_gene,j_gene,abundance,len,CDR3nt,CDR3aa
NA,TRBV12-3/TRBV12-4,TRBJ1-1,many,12,TGTGCCAGCAGTTTAGGGGGGGTGAGGGCTTTCTTT,CASSLGGVRAFF
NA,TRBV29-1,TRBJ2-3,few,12,TGCAGCGTTGACCTCACGACAGATACGCAGTATTTT,CSVDLTTDTQYF
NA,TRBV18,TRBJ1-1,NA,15,TGTGCCAGCTCACTCCCCGAGGGGTCGGGAGCTGAAGCTTTCTTT,CASSLPEGSGAEAFF
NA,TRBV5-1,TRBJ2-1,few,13,TGCGCCAGCCGGATTGGAGCCTACAATGAGCAGTTCTTC,CASRIGAYNEQFF
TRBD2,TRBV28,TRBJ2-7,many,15,TGTGCCAGCAGGGGGGGGACCGCTTCAGGGTACGAGCAGTACTTC,CASRGGTASGYEQYF
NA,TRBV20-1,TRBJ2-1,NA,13,TGCAGTGCCCCGGGACTGTGGGGGAATGAGCAGTTCTTC,CSAPGLWGNEQFF
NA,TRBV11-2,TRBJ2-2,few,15,TGTGCCAGCAGCTTGACTGCGGGGGCAACCGGGGAGCTGTTTTTT,CASSLTAGATGELFF
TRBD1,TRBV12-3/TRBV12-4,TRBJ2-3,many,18,TGTGCCAGCAGTTTAGGGACAGGGCCCGTGGGCCTCACAGATACGCAGTATTTT,CASSLGTGPVGLTDTQYF
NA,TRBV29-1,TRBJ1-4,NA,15,TGCAGCGTTGAATTACCAAAAGCAACTAATGAAAAACTGTTTTTT,CSVELPKATNEKLFF
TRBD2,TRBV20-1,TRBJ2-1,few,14,TGCAGTGCTACCGCTAGCGGGGGATACAATGAGCAGTTCTTC,CSATASGGYNEQFF
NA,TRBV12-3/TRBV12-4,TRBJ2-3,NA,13,TGTGCCAGCCGCGAGGGGGTTGCAGATACGCAGTATTTT,CASREGVADTQYF
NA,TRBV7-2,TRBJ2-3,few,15,TGTGCCAGCAGCTTAGTTGGCCTCGTCCCAGATACGCAGTATTTT,CASSLVGLVPDTQYF
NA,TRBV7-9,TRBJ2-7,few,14,TGTGCCAGCAGCGCCAGACATCTTACCTACGAGCAGTACTTC,CASSARHLTYEQYF
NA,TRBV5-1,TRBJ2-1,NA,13,TGCGCCAGCAGACAGACCTCCTACAATGAGCAGTTCTTC,CASRQTSYNEQFF
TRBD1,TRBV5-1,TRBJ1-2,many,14,TGCGCCAGCAGCCCCGGGCAGGGGGTCTATGGCTACACCTTC,CASSPGQGVYGYTF
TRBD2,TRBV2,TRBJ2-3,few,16,TGTGCCAGCAGTAGATTAGCGGGAGGGCCTACAGATACGCAGTATTTT,CASSRLAGGPTDTQYF
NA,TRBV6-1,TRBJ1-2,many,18,TGTGCCAGCACCTCAGGGGAGGCAGGGGTTTGGTTAGGCTATGGCTACACCTTC,CASTSGEAGVWLGYGYTF
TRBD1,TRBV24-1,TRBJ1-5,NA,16,TGTGCCACCAGTGGGGGGACAGGGGCGCTCAATCAGCCCCAGCATTTT,CATSGGTGALNQPQHF
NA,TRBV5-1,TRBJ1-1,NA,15,TGCGCCAGCAGCTTCTGGGACAAAGGGAACACTGAAGCTTTCTTT,CASSFWDKGNTEAFF
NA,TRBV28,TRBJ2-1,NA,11,TGTGCCAGCAAGAGGAGTATTGAGCAGTTCTTC,CASKRSIEQFF
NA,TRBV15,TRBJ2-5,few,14,TGTGCCACCAGCCCACGACTATCCCAAGAGACCCAGTACTTC,CATSPRLSQETQYF
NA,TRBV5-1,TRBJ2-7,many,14,TGCGCCAGCAGCTTGGACGGGATAGTCGGCGAGCAGTACTTC,CASSLDGIVGEQYF
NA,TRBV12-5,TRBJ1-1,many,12,TGTGCTAGTGGTGAGGGAGTTGGTGAAGCTTTCTTT,CASGEGVGEAFF
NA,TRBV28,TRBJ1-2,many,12,TGTGCCAGCAGTAACTTGGGGTATGGCTACACCTTC,CASSNLGYGYTF
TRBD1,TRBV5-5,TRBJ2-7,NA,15,TGTGCCAGCAGCTTGGGATGGGACAGCTCCTACGAGCAGTACTTC,CASSLGWDSSYEQYF
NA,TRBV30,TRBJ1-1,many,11,TGTGCCTGGAATCCGGGGCGACGAGCTTTCTTT,CAWNPGRRAFF
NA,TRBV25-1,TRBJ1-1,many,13,TGTGCCAGCCGTAGCAGGTCTAACACTGAAGCTTTCTTT,CASRSRSNTEAFF